This T cell receptor beta chain was retrieved from a study of cytomegalovirus exposure and HLA in healthy donors. The CDR3 runs to 15 residues. Germline CDR1 reads LGHNA; CDR2 reads YNFKEQ. Trimming cost V 2 bases and J 1 base, with 12 bases left between them. Whole-study findings and limits: Per published reports, the classifier diagnosed cytomegalovirus status with high specificity and sensitivity. The only immune exposure information that was available was CMV serostatus.

For this clone: What it binds is unknown.

13 Jbeta primers and 60 Vbeta primers were used for the PCR. Method: immunoSEQ multiplex PCR; TCRdb's copy keeps in-frame clones and lacks some. The sample has about 170,000 clones; the top ten hold around 1.2%. V usage is TRBV4-2 and J usage is TRBJ2-7; D gene ambiguous. This clonotype originated in an older woman in good health and CMV-seronegative. The sequencing input was PBMCs. The CDR3 region is CASSQSSIGSYEQYF. CDR3 in DNA: TGTGCCAGCAGCCAAAGTTCCATCGGGTCCTACGAGCAGTACTTC.